The 8 T cell receptor beta chains presented below share a single source sample, sequenced in a study of cytomegalovirus exposure and HLA in healthy donors. A multiplex PCR was run with 60 Vbeta primers and 13 Jbeta primers. Data came from immunoSEQ multiplex PCR; TCRdb stores just in-frame clones and leaves some out. The sample records around 76,000 clones, 60% to 75% being singletons. Sequencing was done on a sample of PBMCs. The receptors shown here come from a woman aged 40-49 years in good health and CMV-seropositive.

This chain connects TRBV4-1 to TRBJ2-7; 9 positions match TRBD2. The V gene's germline CDR1 is MGHRA and CDR2 YSYEKL. The trim removed 2 bases at V and 4 bases at J, leaving 3 bases unmatched. The CDR3 consists of 14 residues. CDR3 protein: CASSQSSGAYEQYF. DNA of the CDR3: TGCGCCAGCAGCCAATCTAGCGGGGCTTACGAGCAGTACTTC.

Only a few counts were recorded for this clone. V gene TRBV7-2 combines with J gene TRBJ1-1; D is perhaps TRBD1 (5 bases). Germline V lookup: CDR1 SGHTA, CDR2 FQGNSA. Trimming took off 4 bases at V and 4 bases at J, with 13 bases between the two ends. The CDR3 totals 14 residues. Written as DNA, the CDR3 is TGTGCCAGCAGCTGGGACTCACCGCGCACTGAAGCTTTCTTT. This sequence encodes CASSWDSPRTEAFF.

The chain uses TRBV11-1 and TRBJ2-7, with D possibly matching TRBD2 (5 bases). Germline assignment: CDR1 SGHAT and CDR2 FQDESV (reference sequence). The CDR3 extends over 17 amino acids. V lost 1 base and J 2 bases, leaving 18 bases between the germline ends. CDR3 loop: CASSLGRSGRQTYEQYF. The CDR3 nucleotides read TGTGCCAGCAGCTTAGGAAGGAGCGGCCGGCAGACCTACGAGCAGTACTTC.

This clone turned up a few times. A far larger clone differs by one base, so this is likely a read error. Given the absence of the conserved phenylalanine or tryptophan at the CDR3 end, a read error is likely. The chain recombines TRBV6-5 with TRBJ2-7, with 7 bases matching TRBD2. J lost 4 bases, V lost 6 bases, and 9 bases had no gene match. There are 14 residues in the CDR3. Germline V gene sequence: CDR1 MNHEY, CDR2 SVGAGI. The CDR3 spells CASSQGGFLYEQYC. As DNA, the CDR3 is TGTGCCAGCAGCCAGGGAGGGTTTTTGTACGAGCAGTACTGC.

This chain links TRBV18 with TRBJ1-6, with unresolved D. The germline gives CDR1 KGHSH, CDR2 LQKENI. The CDR3 runs to 12 residues. Trimming removed 3 bases from V and 15 bases from J, with 12 bases in between. This CDR3 is CASSPGHIVLHF. In DNA form, the CDR3 reads TGTGCCAGCTCACCTGGGCATATTGTCCTCCACTTT. The full variable domain, completed using reference TRBV18 and TRBJ1-6, is NAGVMQNPRHLVRRRGQEARLRCSPMKGHSHVYWYRQLPEEGLKFMVYLQKENIIDESGMPKERFSAEFPKEGPSILRIQQVVRGDSAAYFCASSPGHIVLHFGNGTRLTVT.

The V gene is TRBV9, the J gene TRBJ2-2; 10 bases are shared with TRBD1. Looked up from germline, CDR1 is SGDLS and CDR2 is YYNGEE. After removal of 0 bases from V and 4 bases from J, the junction contained 3 bases not matched to a gene. CDR3 length equals 16 residues. The chain's CDR3 is CASSVGGTGATGELFF. For the CDR3, the DNA is TGTGCCAGCAGCGTAGGTGGGACAGGGGCCACCGGGGAGCTGTTTTTT.

CDR3 DNA sequence: TGTGCCAGCAGCCCCAGGGGCAACAATTCACCCCTCCACTTT. Translation: CASSPRGNNSPLHF. The chain recombines TRBV11-2 with TRBJ1-6, with D maybe TRBD1 (6 bases). V lost 5 bases, J lost 7 bases, and 12 bases lay in between. The CDR3 has 14 residues. CDR1 is SGHAT, CDR2 FQNNGV, per germline.

This chain links TRBV10-2 with TRBJ1-5; D not resolved. The CDR3 contains 14 residues. Trimming left V 4 bases short and J 6 bases short, with 13 bases between. From germline, CDR1 is WSHSY and CDR2 SAAADI. In nucleotides, the CDR3 is TGCGCCAGCAGTGTTGGCGGGGTCCTTCAGCCCCAGCATTTT. Translated: CASSVGGVLQPQHF.